This T cell receptor (beta chain) originates from a study of control samples from healthy donors and cancer patients. This table comes from immunoSEQ multiplex PCR, and its TCRdb copy is limited to in-frame clones, with some not included. This sample has approximately 97,000 clones, with roughly 92% found just once. The CDR3 totals 18 residues. The ends were cut back, 0 bases at V and 5 bases at J, with 23 bases in the middle. Looked up from germline, CDR1 is MNHNS and CDR2 is SASEGT. The receptor comes from a human donor in good health. The donor label of this sample is uncertain. The specimen was blood. The rearrangement joins TRBV6-1 to TRBJ2-7; TRBD1 might be the D (6 bases). CDR3 DNA: TGTGCCAGCAGTGAAGCGCGAGTAAGAACAGGGTCTAGGAACGAGCAGTACGTC. Protein product: CASSEARVRTGSRNEQYV.